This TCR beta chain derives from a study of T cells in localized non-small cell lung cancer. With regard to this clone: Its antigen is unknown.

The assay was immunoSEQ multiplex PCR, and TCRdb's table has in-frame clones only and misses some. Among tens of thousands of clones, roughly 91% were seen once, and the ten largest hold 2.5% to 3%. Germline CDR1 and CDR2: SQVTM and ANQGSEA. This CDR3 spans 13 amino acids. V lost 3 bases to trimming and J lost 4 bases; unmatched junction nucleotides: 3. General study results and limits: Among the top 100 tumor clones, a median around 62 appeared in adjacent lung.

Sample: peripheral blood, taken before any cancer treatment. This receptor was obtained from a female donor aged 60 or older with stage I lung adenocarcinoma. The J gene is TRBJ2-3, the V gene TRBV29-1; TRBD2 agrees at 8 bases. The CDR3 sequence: CSVEREVSDTQYF. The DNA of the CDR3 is TGCAGCGTTGAGCGGGAGGTATCAGATACGCAGTATTTT.